This T cell receptor (beta chain) originates from a study of OX40 agonist ivuxolimab in advanced cancers. Broader study findings: Blood T cells, both CD4+ and CD8+, expanded clonally by week 6 at 0.1 to 3.0 mg/kg.

Produced via immunoSEQ multiplex PCR; TCRdb's table is partial and in-frame only. Of under 85,000 clones listed, 90% to 95% are singletons. V was cut by 0 bases and J by 2 bases, with 12 bases left in between. The CDR3 covers 15 residues. Germline CDR1 reads SGHRS; CDR2 reads YFSETQ. About this clone: No antigen is known for it.

V and J are TRBV5-1 and TRBJ2-7; D might be TRBD2 (5 bases). The material was CD4+ or CD8+ T cells sorted from blood, obtained in a trial of the OX40 agonist ivuxolimab. The sequence came from an adult with an advanced solid tumor such as melanoma, head and neck, liver or kidney cancer. The CDR3 loop is CASSLGGGGPYEQYF. CDR3 coding DNA: TGCGCCAGCAGCTTGGGCGGAGGCGGCCCCTACGAGCAGTACTTC. Complete variable domain (other parts from reference TRBV5-1 and TRBJ2-7): KAGVTQTPRYLIKTRGQQVTLSCSPISGHRSVSWYQQTPGQGLQFLFEYFSETQRNKGNFPGRFSGRQFSNSRSEMNVSTLELGDSALYLCASSLGGGGPYEQYFGPGTRLTVT.